The entry below describes one T cell receptor (beta chain). At one of its ends the junction is not consistent with the germline gene, which may arise from a read error. TCRdb reprocessed the RACE reads with MiXCR, giving one entry per CDR3 protein. The sample consists of tens of thousands of distinct CDR3 sequences, about 11% of them appearing once. Germline V gene sequence: CDR1 SGHRS, CDR2 YFSETQ. CDR3 length: 14 amino acids. This sample stems from a study of human T cells and chemical hapten exposure. Whole-study context: Patch tests delivered 0.01% DPC to the upper back and were evaluated at 6 days.

Described time point: pre-sensitization, week 0. Regarding treatment: therapeutic diphenylcyclopropenone sensitization with weekly scalp DPC. Sample donors consisted of patients with alopecia, aged 18 to 70 years, who were suitable for DPC. Sequenced here: whole blood, sampled in connection with sensitization to the hapten diphenylcyclopropenone (DPC). The clonotype originates from a woman aged 40 to 49 with alopecia areata. Some clones in this sample may be carry-over from other donors' samples. The chain employs TRBV5-1 and TRBJ2-7; 8 bases map to TRBD2. CDR3 sequence (DNA): TGCGCCAGCGGCTTGGAAGCGGGAGCGGGCGAGCAGTACTTC. As protein: CASGLEAGAGEQYF.